The clone carrying this T cell receptor (beta chain) is a singleton in its sample. What it binds is unknown. The sample is drawn from a study of shared clonotypes between healthy human individuals. Study results and caveats: Enrolling few donors narrowed the genetic and exposure-history diversity that was represented. Sequencing depth was expected to influence donor clonotype sharing.

Only Caucasian adults living in Nashville, Tennessee served as donors. The V gene's germline CDR1 is SGDLS and CDR2 YYNGEE. Germline trimming cut 4 bases from V and 5 bases from J; bases unmatched to any gene: 7. The CDR3 contains 14 residues. Scientists sequenced DNA from unsorted PBMC on ten immunoSEQ deep assay plates. TCRdb keeps only in-frame clones here, not all; method: immunoSEQ multiplex PCR. This sample yields 400,000 to 550,000 clones, of which roughly 85% are seen a single time; 10% to 15% belongs to the top ten. Sequences were obtained from PBMCs. The rearrangement joins TRBV9 to TRBJ2-7; TRBD1 agrees at 9 bases. The sequence was collected from a woman aged 40 to 55 in good health. Some clones in this sample may be carry-over from other donors' samples. As DNA, the CDR3 is TGTGCCAGCAGCACTCGGGGACAGGGCGACGAGCAGTACTTC. Protein product: CASSTRGQGDEQYF.